The 12 T cell receptor beta chains below were found in one sample sequenced in a study of OX40 agonist ivuxolimab in advanced cancers. Some clones are missing from TCRdb's copy, which holds only in-frame ones; the method was immunoSEQ multiplex PCR. The data show around 89,000 clones, roughly 91% seen once. Sequences were derived from CD4+ or CD8+ T cells sorted from blood, sampled in a trial of the OX40 agonist ivuxolimab. All receptors derive from an adult with an advanced solid tumor such as melanoma, head and neck, liver or kidney cancer.

This clone was seen only a few times. The chain employs TRBV30 and TRBJ1-1; D gene ambiguous. Trimming pared 5 bases from V and 0 bases from J, leaving 7 bases between. This CDR3 has 12 residues. Per the germline V gene, CDR1 is GTSNPN and CDR2 is SVGIG (reference sequence). The CDR3 sequence is CAWGRMNTEAFF. CDR3 nucleotide sequence: TGTGCCTGGGGACGGATGAACACTGAAGCTTTCTTT.

The V call is TRBV7-8, the J call TRBJ1-2; no clear D. The CDR3 is 15 amino acids. The germline V gene encodes CDR1 SGHVS and CDR2 FQNEAQ. V was shortened by 0 bases and J by 5 bases, with 13 bases between the two germline ends. CDR3 amino acids: CASSLALGISYGYTF. The CDR3 nucleotides read TGTGCCAGCAGCTTAGCTCTGGGGATAAGTTATGGCTACACCTTC.

V usage is TRBV5-4 and J usage is TRBJ2-1, with a possible D match to TRBD1 (6 bases). Germline V gene lookup returns CDR1 SGHNT and CDR2 YYREEE (reference sequence). The CDR3 has 13 residues. V lost 4 bases, J lost 6 bases, and 11 bases lay in between. This CDR3 is CASSEQGFNEQFF. Here the CDR3 DNA reads TGTGCCAGCAGCGAACAGGGTTTCAATGAGCAGTTCTTC.

The V gene is TRBV19, the J gene TRBJ2-3; 8 positions match TRBD1. CDR3 length: 15 residues. The junction had 12 bases not matched to a gene; V was cut back by 3 bases and J by 10 bases. The germline gives CDR1 LNHDA, CDR2 SQIVND (reference sequence). The CDR3 loop reads CASSMSQGASISQYF. In DNA, the CDR3 is TGTGCCAGTAGTATGTCCCAGGGGGCTTCAATTTCGCAGTATTTT.

This rearrangement joins TRBV4-3 to TRBJ2-7, with no clear D. With 0 bases removed from V and 5 bases from J, the gap between germline ends came to 14 bases. CDR3 length: 15 amino acids. Germline CDR1 is LGHNA and CDR2 is YSLEER. Written as DNA, the CDR3 is TGCGCCAGCAGCCAAGATTTGCAACTGACGAACGAGCAGTACTTC. This gives the protein CASSQDLQLTNEQYF.

The gene calls are TRBV5-1 and TRBJ2-5, with 7 positions matching TRBD1. This CDR3 is built from 14 residues. V lost 7 bases and J lost 2; bases outside the gene matches: 8. Germline V gene data show CDR1 as SGHRS and CDR2 as YFSETQ. CDR3 DNA: TGCGCCAGCGGCCTTGGCAGGGGGCAAGAGACCCAGTACTTC. It specifies CASGLGRGQETQYF.

The chain combines TRBV27 with TRBJ2-2; D gene ambiguous. The CDR3 covers 13 residues. Germline V gene data show CDR1 as MNHEY and CDR2 as SMNVEV (reference sequence). V was clipped by 8 bases and J by 4 bases, with 11 bases between them. The CDR3 reads CASCNLGTGELFF. As DNA, the CDR3 is TGTGCCAGCTGTAACCTTGGCACCGGGGAGCTGTTTTTT.

The chain has TRBV4-3 and TRBJ2-7; perhaps TRBD1 as D (6 bases). Germline V lookup: CDR1 LGHNA, CDR2 YSLEER. V lost 1 base to trimming and J lost 2 bases, with 12 bases between them. CDR3 length: 15 amino acids. CDR3 sequence (DNA): TGCGCCAGCAGCCAAGTTTGGGGGCAAGCCTACGAGCAGTACTTC. Translation: CASSQVWGQAYEQYF.

The V and J genes are TRBV18 and TRBJ2-6, with 8 nucleotides matching TRBD1. The CDR3 totals 17 residues. V shed 6 bases and J 0 bases; nucleotides not matched to a gene: 7. CDR1 is KGHSH, CDR2 LQKENI, per germline. The CDR3 DNA sequence: TGTGCCAGCTCCCGCAGAACAGGGGGCTCTGGGGCCAACGTCCTGACTTTC. Protein product: CASSRRTGGSGANVLTF.

The chain is built from TRBV7-2 and TRBJ2-1, with 10 bases matching TRBD2. In germline, CDR1 is SGHTA, CDR2 FQGNSA. The CDR3 covers 15 residues. After removal of 4 bases from V and 7 bases from J, the junction contained 7 bases not matched to a gene. The CDR3 DNA reads as TGTGCCAGCAGCTGGACCGGGACTAGCGAAAATGAGCAGTTCTTC. Amino acid sequence: CASSWTGTSENEQFF.

This clone was recorded only once. The chain joins TRBV5-6 to TRBJ2-5; D gene ambiguous. The CDR3 is 13 amino acids. V lost 4 bases and J lost 5, with 12 bases in between. Per the germline V gene, CDR1 is SGHDT and CDR2 is YYEEEE. CDR3: CASSVLAGETQYF. Here the CDR3 DNA reads TGTGCCAGCAGCGTCCTCGCTGGGGAGACCCAGTACTTC.

The V and J genes are TRBV27 and TRBJ2-1; tentatively, D is TRBD2 (5 bases). Per germline, CDR1 MNHEY and CDR2 SMNVEV (reference sequence). Trimming left V 4 bases short and J 10 bases short, with 17 bases between. The CDR3 spans 14 residues. The CDR3 region has the DNA TGTGCCAGCAGTTCCTCGGACTGGCAAAGCGAGCAGTTCTTC. Amino acids: CASSSSDWQSEQFF.